The 30 T cell receptor beta chains given below trace back to one sample, sequenced in a study of human T cells and chemical hapten exposure. Documented time point: pre-sensitization, week 0. The treatment was: therapeutic diphenylcyclopropenone sensitization with weekly scalp DPC. TCRdb used MiXCR to reprocess the RACE reads, holding one entry per CDR3 protein. The table records roughly 380,000 distinct CDR3 sequences, approximately 5.1% of them present only once. The source material was whole blood, sampled in connection with sensitization to the hapten diphenylcyclopropenone (DPC). These receptors originate from a woman aged 50 to 60 with alopecia areata. Some clones in this sample may be carry-over from other donors' samples.

In this sample, this clonotype turned up many times. The chain recombines TRBV5-1 with TRBJ2-7; D is uncertain. The CDR3 has 13 residues. The ends were cut back, 0 bases at V and 3 bases at J, with 7 bases in the middle. Per germline, CDR1 SGHRS and CDR2 YFSETQ. The chain's CDR3 is CASSLGLYYEQYF. The CDR3 DNA reads TGCGCCAGCAGCTTGGGGTTATACTACGAGCAGTACTTC.

This clonotype was found a few times. The J gene is TRBJ2-3, the V gene TRBV7-9; 7 nucleotides align to TRBD1. The ends lost 5 bases at V and 2 bases at J; junction bases unmatched: 13. CDR3 size: 17 residues. Germline V gives CDR1 SEHNR, CDR2 FQNEAQ (reference sequence). This CDR3 is CASSPMGQPVATDTQYF. The CDR3 DNA is TGTGCCAGCAGCCCTATGGGACAGCCAGTAGCCACAGATACGCAGTATTTT.

The chain combines TRBV18 with TRBJ2-2, with 7 bases lining up with TRBD1. From germline, CDR1 is KGHSH and CDR2 LQKENI. V trimming: 4 bases; J trimming: 6 bases; junction bases outside the gene matches: 8. The CDR3 has 15 residues. The CDR3 region has the DNA TGTGCCAGCTCACGGGAGACAGGGTCCGCCGGGGAGCTGTTTTTT. It specifies CASSRETGSAGELFF.

In its sample, this clonotype was seen a few times. The chain has TRBV20-1 and TRBJ2-2, with TRBD1 identical over 7 bases. The CDR3 runs to 17 residues. CDR1 is DFQATT, CDR2 SNEGSKA, per germline (reference sequence). Losses at the gene ends were 5 bases for V and 7 bases for J; bases not matched to a gene: 19. The DNA of the CDR3 is TGCAGTGCTTTTCCCCCCTTGACAGGGTCCAACGGCGGGGAGCTGTTTTTT. Amino acid sequence: CSAFPPLTGSNGGELFF.

This clonotype was picked up a small number of times. The chain couples TRBV5-8 to TRBJ1-5; 11 nucleotides align to TRBD1. Germline V lookup: CDR1 SGHTS, CDR2 YDEGEE. This CDR3 comprises 15 residues. The trim removed 3 bases at V and 6 bases at J, leaving 5 bases unmatched. This CDR3 is CASSSGQGEVQPQHF. DNA for the CDR3: TGTGCCAGCAGCTCGGGACAGGGGGAGGTTCAGCCCCAGCATTTT. The entire variable domain, with the rest obtained from reference TRBV5-8 and TRBJ1-5, is as follows: EAGVTQSPTHLIKTRGQQATLRCSPISGHTSVYWYQQALGLGLQFLLWYDEGEERNRGNFPPRFSGRQFPNYSSELNVNALELEDSALYLCASSSGQGEVQPQHFGDGTRLSIL.

This clonotype has more than one count but fewer than ten. The rearrangement uses TRBV29-1 and TRBJ2-1, with 9 bases lining up with TRBD1. The germline gives CDR1 SQVTM, CDR2 ANQGSEA. The CDR3 is 15 residues long. V shed 4 bases, J shed 3 bases, and the junction held 7 bases outside the gene matches. CDR3 DNA sequence: TGCAGCGTTGGCCCCGGGACAGGGTACTACAATGAGCAGTTCTTC. It specifies CSVGPGTGYYNEQFF.

The table lists this clonotype with many counts. The gene calls are TRBV20-1 and TRBJ1-2; weak D call: TRBD1 (5 bases). The V end lost 3 bases, the J end lost 5 bases, and 10 bases lay between the germline ends. This CDR3 region has 12 residues. Germline lookup yields CDR1 DFQATT and CDR2 SNEGSKA (reference sequence). CDR3 coding DNA: TGCAGTGCTAGGAGGGGAGCGTATGGCTACACCTTC. Translated, it gives CSARRGAYGYTF.

J is TRBJ2-7 and V is TRBV6-2 or TRBV6-3, with D hard to call. Germline V gene data show CDR1 as MNHEY and CDR2 as SVGEGT. The CDR3 is 14 residues long. The V gene lost 6 bases and the J gene lost 0 bases, with 12 bases spanning the gap. The CDR3: CASSYRLSSYEQYF. The CDR3 nucleotides are TGTGCCAGCAGCTACCGGCTGAGCTCCTACGAGCAGTACTTC.

This clonotype was counted many times. The chain combines TRBV12-3 or TRBV12-4 with TRBJ2-1, with D possibly TRBD2 on 5 matching bases. Trimming stripped 3 bases from V and 3 bases from J, with 12 bases between. This CDR3 has 15 amino acids. This CDR3 is CASSLQPGIYNEQFF. CDR3 DNA: TGTGCCAGCAGTTTGCAACCGGGGATCTACAATGAGCAGTTCTTC.

Note on this clonotype: A much larger clone differs from this one at a single base, so this may be a read error. The rearrangement uses TRBV7-3 and TRBJ1-6; D remains ambiguous. The CDR3 contains 14 residues. Germline V gene lookup returns CDR1 SGHTA and CDR2 FQGTGA. The CDR3 nucleotides read TGTGCCAGCAGCTTAGGCAGATATAATACACCCCTCCACTTT. Translated: CASSLGRYNTPLHF.

This clonotype was seen more than once but under ten times. CDR3 bases: TGTGCCACCGCGGACAGGGCCCTAAGCTCCTACGAGCAGTACTTC. Its protein product is CATADRALSSYEQYF. This sequence joins TRBV19 and TRBJ2-7; TRBD1 matches at 8 bases. Per the germline V gene, CDR1 is LNHDA and CDR2 is SQIVND (reference sequence). The CDR3 covers 15 residues. Trimming took 10 bases from V and 0 from J; bases not matched to a gene: 11.

This clonotype has a handful of counts. The chain uses TRBV2 and TRBJ2-7; D call uncertain. The germline V and J ends were trimmed by 3 bases and 3 bases, with 12 bases remaining between them. Germline V gene data show CDR1 as SNHLY and CDR2 as FYNNEI. This CDR3 region has 14 residues. The DNA for the CDR3 is TGTGCCAGCAGTGATACTACGATTTACTACGAGCAGTACTTC. Its protein product is CASSDTTIYYEQYF. Using reference TRBV2 and TRBJ2-7 for the parts outside the CDR3, the full variable domain is EPEVTQTPSHQVTQMGQEVILRCVPISNHLYFYWYRQILGQKVEFLVSFYNNEISEKSEIFDDQFSVERPDGSNFTLKIRSTKLEDSAMYFCASSDTTIYYEQYFGPGTRLTVT.

This clonotype came up a few times. The rearrangement uses TRBV4-3 and TRBJ1-5; no clear D. V dropped 4 bases and J dropped 8 bases, with 12 bases sitting between them. This CDR3 region has 13 residues. Germline loops: CDR1 LGHNA, CDR2 YSLEER. The CDR3 protein is CASSRDSVEPQHF. CDR3 in DNA: TGCGCCAGCAGCCGGGATTCGGTGGAGCCCCAGCATTTT.

This clonotype was counted only a few times. The chain joins TRBV2 to TRBJ1-5, with D perhaps TRBD1 (6 bases). Trimming pared 1 base from V and 2 bases from J, leaving 9 bases between. CDR3 size: 15 residues. CDR1 SNHLY and CDR2 FYNNEI come from the germline V gene. The CDR3 reads CASSEEQGGNQPQHF. The CDR3 nucleotides read TGTGCCAGCAGTGAAGAACAGGGAGGCAATCAGCCCCAGCATTTT.

This chain joins TRBV6-5 and TRBJ2-1, with 8 bases identical to TRBD2. This CDR3 contains 16 residues. Germline V gene sequence: CDR1 MNHEY, CDR2 SVGAGI. With 5 bases clipped from V and 7 bases from J, the junction kept 13 bases outside the gene matches. The CDR3 loop is CASSPQEAGELNEQFF. In DNA, the CDR3 is TGTGCCAGCAGTCCGCAAGAAGCGGGGGAGCTAAATGAGCAGTTCTTC.

This clonotype was picked up many times. J is TRBJ2-7 and V is TRBV13, with D uncertain. Trimming removed 4 bases at V and 5 bases at J, with 15 bases between. This CDR3 has 14 amino acids. The germline gives CDR1 PRHDT, CDR2 FYEKMQ (reference sequence). Here the CDR3 reads CASSSRTAGHEQYF. CDR3 nucleotides: TGTGCCAGCAGCTCTCGAACGGCTGGGCACGAGCAGTACTTC.

This clonotype was recorded at least ten times. V usage is TRBV5-5 and J usage is TRBJ2-1; D possibly corresponds to TRBD2 (6 bases). V dropped 4 bases and J dropped 0 bases, with 14 bases sitting between them. The CDR3 spans 16 residues. Germline V gene sequence: CDR1 SGHKS, CDR2 YYEKEE (reference sequence). CDR3 region: CASSSLQTSSYNEQFF. CDR3 DNA sequence: TGTGCCAGCAGCAGCCTGCAGACTAGCTCCTACAATGAGCAGTTCTTC.

The chain combines TRBV11-2 with TRBJ2-1; the match to TRBD1 covers 9 bases. Germline CDR1 reads SGHAT; CDR2 reads FQNNGV. The CDR3 loop spans 17 amino acids. V dropped 0 bases and J dropped 4; count of bases not matched to a gene: 7. CDR3: CASSLDLGQGLYNEQFF. The DNA for the CDR3 is TGTGCCAGCAGCTTAGACTTGGGACAGGGACTTTACAATGAGCAGTTCTTC.

The chain uses TRBV6-5 and TRBJ2-7; a possible D gene is TRBD1 (5 bases). Trimming left V 6 bases short and J 0 bases short, with 12 bases between. Germline loops: CDR1 MNHEY, CDR2 SVGAGI. This CDR3 contains 14 residues. The CDR3 DNA reads as TGTGCCAGCAGGCTCAGGGAAGGCTCCTACGAGCAGTACTTC. Translated: CASRLREGSYEQYF.

The J gene is TRBJ2-5, the V gene TRBV24-1, with a weak D call TRBD1 (6 bases). CDR3 length: 13 amino acids. Trimming removed 4 bases at V and 4 bases at J, with 9 bases between. Germline CDR1 reads KGHDR; CDR2 reads SFDVKD. Here the CDR3 reads CATSDGRGETQYF. For the CDR3, the DNA is TGTGCCACCAGTGACGGCAGGGGAGAGACCCAGTACTTC.

This clonotype was observed a few times. The chain carries TRBV7-2 and TRBJ1-6; D not resolved. V shed 3 bases and J shed 13 bases, with 16 bases lying between them. The CDR3 runs to 14 residues. CDR1 and CDR2 from the germline V gene are SGHTA and FQGNSA. In DNA, the CDR3 is TGTGCCAGCAGCTTGACTTCCCTCACGGGGCCCCTCCACTTT. Translating gives CASSLTSLTGPLHF.

This clonotype has at least ten counts. The chain employs TRBV20-1 and TRBJ1-1; D not resolved. The CDR3 runs to 14 residues. V shed 4 bases and J shed 3 bases, with 15 bases lying between them. Per germline, CDR1 DFQATT and CDR2 SNEGSKA (reference sequence). The CDR3 is CSATTHPGYTEAFF. CDR3 coding DNA: TGCAGTGCTACTACGCATCCGGGGTACACTGAAGCTTTCTTT.

This clonotype was detected a few times. This rearrangement joins TRBV20-1 to TRBJ2-7; no definite D call. This CDR3 is built from 12 residues. V was cut by 0 bases and J by 3 bases, with 6 bases left in between. Germline CDR1 is DFQATT and CDR2 is SNEGSKA (reference sequence). The CDR3 bases are TGCAGTGCTAGAGAGACCGGCTACGAGCAGTACTTC. Residues: CSARETGYEQYF.

This clonotype showed up just a few times. The rearrangement joins TRBV5-1 to TRBJ1-2; TRBD1 matches 8 bases. Losses at the gene ends were 5 bases for V and 8 bases for J; bases not matched to a gene: 5. This CDR3 is 12 amino acids long. Germline lookup yields CDR1 SGHRS and CDR2 YFSETQ. The CDR3 loop is CASRQTGEGYTF. The CDR3 nucleotides read TGCGCCAGCAGACAGACAGGGGAAGGCTACACCTTC.

This clonotype came up many times. J is TRBJ2-3 and V is TRBV7-8; 9 positions agree with TRBD1. CDR3 length: 16 amino acids. Germline loops: CDR1 SGHVS, CDR2 FQNEAQ. The V segment lost 5 bases and the J segment 3 bases; nucleotides outside the gene matches: 9. CDR3 amino acids: CASSALQGASTDTQYF. The CDR3 DNA sequence: TGTGCCAGCAGCGCGCTACAGGGGGCTTCGACAGATACGCAGTATTTT.

The J gene is TRBJ2-7, the V gene TRBV10-3; 8 bases align to TRBD2. The J segment lost 0 bases and the V segment lost 6 bases, leaving 7 bases of the junction unmatched. The CDR3 runs 15 residues. Germline V gives CDR1 ENHRY, CDR2 SYGVKD. The CDR3 reads CAISGVSGASYEQYF. CDR3 DNA sequence: TGTGCCATCAGCGGAGTTAGCGGGGCCTCCTACGAGCAGTACTTC.

This clonotype turned up a few times. The rearrangement joins TRBV20-1 to TRBJ1-1, with D possibly being TRBD1 (5 bases). The CDR3 contains 13 residues. V was shortened by 2 bases and J by 5 bases, with 12 bases between the two germline ends. The V gene's germline CDR1 is DFQATT and CDR2 SNEGSKA (reference sequence). In nucleotides, the CDR3 is TGCAGTGCTAGAACCAGGGTCAGAACTGAAGCTTTCTTT. Translating gives CSARTRVRTEAFF.

This clonotype was seen a handful of times. The V and J genes are TRBV4-1 and TRBJ1-2, with TRBD1 identical over 7 bases. Germline loops: CDR1 MGHRA, CDR2 YSYEKL. The CDR3 totals 13 residues. V shed 2 bases and J 8 bases; nucleotides not matched to a gene: 5. This CDR3 is CASSQTGVAGYTF. As DNA, the CDR3 is TGCGCCAGCAGCCAAACAGGGGTTGCAGGCTACACCTTC.

V and J are TRBV20-1 and TRBJ2-3; D might be TRBD2 (6 bases). V lost 4 bases and J 2 bases, leaving 10 bases between the germline ends. CDR3 length: 13 amino acids. Germline loops: CDR1 DFQATT, CDR2 SNEGSKA (reference sequence). The CDR3 loop is CSAIGGDTDTQYF. CDR3 bases: TGCAGTGCTATAGGCGGGGACACAGATACGCAGTATTTT.

The V call is TRBV7-9, the J call TRBJ2-5; D is possibly TRBD1 (5 bases). V was cut by 5 bases and J by 3 bases, with 16 bases left in between. This CDR3 spans 15 amino acids. Per the germline V gene, CDR1 is SEHNR and CDR2 is FQNEAQ (reference sequence). CDR3 region: CASSIQAGAKETQYF. CDR3 DNA sequence: TGTGCCAGCAGCATACAGGCTGGGGCTAAAGAGACCCAGTACTTC.